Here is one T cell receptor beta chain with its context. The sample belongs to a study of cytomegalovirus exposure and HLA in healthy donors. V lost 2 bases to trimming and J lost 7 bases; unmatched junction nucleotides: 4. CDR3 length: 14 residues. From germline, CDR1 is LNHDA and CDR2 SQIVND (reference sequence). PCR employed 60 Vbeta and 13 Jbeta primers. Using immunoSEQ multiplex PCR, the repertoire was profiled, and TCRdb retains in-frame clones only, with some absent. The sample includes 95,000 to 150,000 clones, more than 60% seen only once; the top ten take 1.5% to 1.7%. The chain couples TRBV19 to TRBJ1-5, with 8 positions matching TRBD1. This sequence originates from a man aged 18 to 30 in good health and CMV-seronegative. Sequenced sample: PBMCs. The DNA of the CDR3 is TGTGCCAGTAGTATATTGGCAGGGGGCCAGCCCCAGCATTTT. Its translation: CASSILAGGQPQHF.